The clone carrying this T cell receptor beta chain was detected only a few times. What it binds is not known. A second PCR of about 7 to 12 cycles used a sample-barcoded 5' primer and a J-beta primer mix. A single record per CDR3 protein comes from TCRdb applying MiXCR to the 5' RACE reads. The data contain over a million distinct CDR3 sequences, approximately 63% of them singletons. The data were taken from a study of blood T cells in healthy people across ages. Findings and limits, study-wide: Older individuals had lower TCR beta diversity per million T cells (the decline was roughly linear). PBMCs left unsorted prevented a conclusive naive versus antigen-experienced comparison. Expanded clonotype changes were possibly confounded by unknown donor CMV status.

The germline CDR1 and CDR2 sequences are LNHNV and YYDKDF (reference sequence). CDR3 length: 18 amino acids. V lost 3 bases, J lost 0 bases, and 9 bases stayed unmatched. Each sample provided at least 5 micrograms of extracted total RNA. Sequencing used blood. The J gene is TRBJ2-4, the V gene TRBV15, with 9 bases fitting TRBD2. This TCR was sampled from a man younger than 35 in good health. DNA of the CDR3: TGTGCCACCAGCAGTGGGCTAGCGGGAACCCTAGCCAAAAACATTCAGTACTTC. It encodes CATSSGLAGTLAKNIQYF.